The rows below give T cell receptor beta chains drawn from one sample of a study of cytomegalovirus exposure and HLA in healthy donors. TCRdb's table, derived via immunoSEQ multiplex PCR, lists solely in-frame clones and lacks some. The sample lists about 310,000 clones; roughly 86% were seen once. Material for sequencing was PBMCs. These receptor sequences come from a man aged 25 to 45 in good health and CMV-seronegative. CDR3s include the opening cysteine and the closing phenylalanine or tryptophan. The D gene is left open where the match is weak. The size of a clone is reported for some rows only, either as once, few or many, or as a class for expanded clones.

TRBV19	TRBD2	TRBJ2-2	once	16	CASSQIGVAGVGELFF	TGTGCCAGTAGCCAGATTGGGGTAGCGGGGGTCGGGGAGCTGTTTTTT
TRBV13	.	TRBJ2-6	.	18	CASSPNRGGGSGANVLTF	TGTGCCAGCAGCCCCAACAGGGGCGGAGGGTCTGGGGCCAACGTCCTGACTTTC
TRBV28	TRBD1	TRBJ2-7	few	14	CASSPRQGVYEQYF	TGTGCCAGCAGTCCCCGACAGGGGGTCTACGAGCAGTACTTC
TRBV14	TRBD2	TRBJ2-5	.	15	CANSQRRGERETQYF	TGTGCCAACAGCCAACGGCGGGGGGAACGGGAGACCCAGTACTTC
TRBV2	TRBD1	TRBJ1-2	.	16	CASRGPGQGTGYGYTF	TGTGCCAGCAGGGGGCCGGGGCAGGGGACAGGATATGGCTACACCTTC
TRBV11-2	TRBD1	TRBJ1-1	.	16	CASSPPPGQGDTEAFF	TGTGCCAGCAGCCCCCCGCCGGGACAGGGGGACACTGAAGCTTTCTTT
TRBV5-1	TRBD1	TRBJ2-1	.	14	CASSLADRVNEQFF	TGCGCCAGCAGCTTGGCCGACAGGGTAAATGAGCAGTTCTTC
TRBV19	.	TRBJ1-4	.	15	CASRPTRGIREKLFF	TGTGCCAGTAGGCCAACCCGGGGAATTCGAGAAAAACTGTTTTTT
TRBV27	.	TRBJ1-1	.	11	CASRNRIRAFF	TGTGCCAGCAGGAACAGGATTAGAGCTTTCTTT
TRBV18	TRBD1	TRBJ1-1	.	14	CASSLTGGQTEAFF	TGTGCCAGCTCACTAACAGGGGGGCAGACTGAAGCTTTCTTT